This passage covers 20 T cell receptor beta chains from one sample sequenced in a study of CD8 T cells in ankylosing spondylitis. Findings and limits, study-wide: Seven to nine highly homologous variants formed a TCR beta motif that appeared characteristic of ankylosing spondylitis blood.

TCRdb redid the calling of the 5' RACE reads with MiXCR, one entry per CDR3 protein. The data contain 700,000 to 1,000,000 distinct CDR3 sequences, 10% to 15% of them singletons. For these receptors, no antigen is known. The material sequenced was blood, either unsorted or a sorted T cell fraction (not recorded which). All receptors derive from a male donor with ankylosing spondylitis.

This clonotype was seen a few times. This chain connects TRBV7-8 to TRBJ1-1, with a tentative D call TRBD1 (5 bases). Germline V gene lookup returns CDR1 SGHVS and CDR2 FQNEAQ. CDR3 length equals 14 residues. Trimming cost V 3 bases and J 5 bases, with 13 bases left between them. CDR3 loop: CASSLYRSRTEAFF. DNA for the CDR3: TGTGCCAGCAGCTTGTACAGGTCCCGGACTGAAGCTTTCTTT.

A few counts support this clonotype. The chain carries TRBV4-3 and TRBJ1-1; 7 bases align to TRBD1. J was trimmed by 5 bases and V by 0 bases; bases with no gene match: 12. Germline V gives CDR1 LGHNA, CDR2 YSLEER. The CDR3 extends over 17 amino acids. CDR3 loop: CASSQDPPYRGGTEAFF. The CDR3 DNA follows: TGCGCCAGCAGCCAAGACCCCCCGTACAGGGGAGGGACTGAAGCTTTCTTT.

The chain uses TRBV30 and TRBJ1-5; D might be TRBD1 (5 bases). Germline V gene data show CDR1 as GTSNPN and CDR2 as SVGIG (reference sequence). Trimming removed 0 bases at V and 4 bases at J, with 10 bases between. The CDR3 has 14 amino acids. The CDR3 DNA is TGTGCCTGGAGTGTACGGGGGGGGAATCAGCCCCAGCATTTT. This translates into CAWSVRGGNQPQHF. Full variable domain (remainder filled in from reference TRBV30 and TRBJ1-5): SQTIHQWPATLVQPVGSPLSLECTVEGTSNPNLYWYRQAAGRGLQLLFYSVGIGQISSEVPQNLSASRPQDRQFILSSKKLLLSDSGFYLCAWSVRGGNQPQHFGDGTRLSIL.

V gene TRBV20-1 combines with J gene TRBJ2-7; D is perhaps TRBD1 (7 bases). Trimming took 0 bases from V and 3 from J, leaving 15 bases between them. The length of the CDR3 is 15 residues. The V gene's germline CDR1 is DFQATT and CDR2 SNEGSKA (reference sequence). This CDR3 reads CSARDPRQGGYEQYF. CDR3 bases: TGCAGTGCTAGAGATCCTAGACAGGGAGGCTACGAGCAGTACTTC.

This clonotype was observed a handful of times. The chain recombines TRBV11-2 with TRBJ1-1; D unclear. Germline lookup yields CDR1 SGHAT and CDR2 FQNNGV. The CDR3 is 14 residues long. The germline V and J ends were trimmed by 1 base and 5 bases, with 11 bases remaining between them. This chain's CDR3 is CASSLALPRTEAFF. The CDR3 DNA sequence: TGTGCCAGCAGCTTAGCCCTGCCTCGGACTGAAGCTTTCTTT.

The rearrangement links TRBV6-5 to TRBJ2-5, with D perhaps TRBD2 (6 bases). The CDR3 runs 15 residues. Germline V CDR1 and CDR2: MNHEY, SVGAGI. Trimming took 2 bases from V and 2 from J, leaving 12 bases between them. The CDR3 DNA reads TGTGCCAGCAGTTACCCGTGGGACTTTCAAGAGACCCAGTACTTC. Its translation is CASSYPWDFQETQYF.

The table lists this clonotype with a few counts. The genes are TRBV20-1 and TRBJ2-3; no reliable D call. V was cut by 3 bases and J by 5 bases, with 12 bases left in between. Germline V CDR1 and CDR2: DFQATT, SNEGSKA (reference sequence). The CDR3 runs 13 residues. For the CDR3, the DNA is TGCAGTGCTAGTGGAAGCGCCCGAGATACGCAGTATTTT. Translating it yields CSASGSARDTQYF.

This clonotype appeared a few times. The chain joins TRBV12-3 or TRBV12-4 to TRBJ1-5; D call uncertain. This CDR3 comprises 14 residues. The V and J ends lost 3 bases and 3 bases respectively, with 9 bases between them. CDR3 coding DNA: TGTGCCAGCAGTTTTTCTCCATCCAATCAGCCCCAGCATTTT. It encodes CASSFSPSNQPQHF.

CDR3 region: CSAHKGAPFYEQYF. The DNA for the CDR3 is TGCAGTGCTCATAAGGGGGCACCCTTCTACGAGCAGTACTTC. This chain connects TRBV20-1 to TRBJ2-7; 7 bases are shared with TRBD1. Unmatched junction bases numbered 10, after V lost 5 bases and J lost 3 bases. The germline V gene has CDR1 DFQATT and CDR2 SNEGSKA (reference sequence). The CDR3 length is 14 residues.

This clonotype was seen a handful of times. The chain has TRBV5-5 and TRBJ1-1; TRBD1 is a possible D gene (5 bases). V shed 3 bases and J shed 2 bases, with 11 bases lying between them. Germline loops: CDR1 SGHKS, CDR2 YYEKEE (reference sequence). This CDR3 is 14 amino acids long. CDR3 bases: TGTGCCAGCAGCTGGGGGGGTAGAAACACTGAAGCTTTCTTT. As protein: CASSWGGRNTEAFF. Drawing the rest from reference TRBV5-5 and TRBJ1-1, the complete variable domain is DAGVTQSPTHLIKTRGQQVTLRCSPISGHKSVSWYQQVLGQGPQFIFQYYEKEERGRGNFPDRFSARQFPNYSSELNVNALLLGDSALYLCASSWGGRNTEAFFGQGTRLTVV.

This clonotype was observed at least ten times. This chain joins TRBV5-1 and TRBJ2-1; the match to TRBD2 covers 7 bases. CDR3 size: 17 residues. V was pared by 5 bases and J by 1 base, with 12 bases of the junction left unmatched. Germline CDR1 and CDR2: SGHRS and YFSETQ. CDR3 bases: TGCGCCAGCAGTTCCCGGCGGGAGCTGTTGTCCTACAATGAGCAGTTCTTC. Translated: CASSSRRELLSYNEQFF.

V gene TRBV7-6 combines with J gene TRBJ2-7, with TRBD1 matching over 7 bases. This CDR3 contains 14 residues. V trimming: 5 bases; J trimming: 2 bases; junction bases outside the gene matches: 6. CDR1 SGHVS and CDR2 FNYEAQ come from the germline V gene. The CDR3: CASSPYGTAYEQYF. CDR3 DNA: TGTGCCAGCAGCCCCTACGGGACAGCCTACGAGCAGTACTTC.

This clonotype was observed at least ten times. The V call is TRBV18, the J call TRBJ2-1; D gene ambiguous. Germline CDR1 KGHSH, CDR2 LQKENI. V shed 0 bases and J shed 10 bases, with 16 bases lying between them. The CDR3 extends over 15 amino acids. Here the CDR3 reads CASSPPLAAQREQFF. The CDR3 nucleotides are TGTGCCAGCTCACCACCCTTGGCGGCCCAACGGGAGCAGTTCTTC.

This clonotype was detected many times. CDR3 amino acids: CSVRGFTDTQYF. CDR3 DNA: TGCAGTGTGCGCGGGTTCACAGATACGCAGTATTTT. J is TRBJ2-3 and V is TRBV20-1, with D maybe TRBD2 (5 bases). CDR1 and CDR2 from the germline V gene are DFQATT and SNEGSKA (reference sequence). The CDR3 loop spans 12 amino acids. Trimming removed 7 bases from V and 2 bases from J, with 10 bases in between.

This clonotype was recorded at least ten times. The chain has TRBV29-1 and TRBJ2-5, with a possible D match to TRBD1 (5 bases). The CDR3 runs 13 residues. Germline V gives CDR1 SQVTM, CDR2 ANQGSEA. V dropped 7 bases and J dropped 0 bases, with 12 bases sitting between them. CDR3 bases: TGCAGCGCCCGACAGACGTACCAAGAGACCCAGTACTTC. This sequence encodes CSARQTYQETQYF.

The V and J genes are TRBV7-2 and TRBJ2-2; TRBD1 matches 9 bases. After removal of 5 bases from V and 7 bases from J, the junction contained 8 bases not matched to a gene. Looked up from germline, CDR1 is SGHTA and CDR2 is FQGNSA. There are 15 residues in the CDR3. The CDR3 DNA follows: TGTGCCAGCAGCAACCGGGACAGGGTAATCGGGGAGCTGTTTTTT. It translates to CASSNRDRVIGELFF.

This clonotype appeared many times. The rearrangement joins TRBV4-1 to TRBJ1-1, with no clear D. This CDR3 spans 16 amino acids. Germline CDR1 is MGHRA and CDR2 is YSYEKL. Trimming took 4 bases from V and 4 from J, leaving 19 bases between them. The CDR3 is CASSPVPRGERTEAFF. CDR3 sequence (DNA): TGCGCCAGCAGCCCGGTACCCAGAGGCGAGCGCACTGAAGCTTTCTTT.

This clonotype has a handful of counts. The gene calls are TRBV18 and TRBJ2-3, with TRBD2 matching 11 bases. CDR1 KGHSH and CDR2 LQKENI come from the germline V gene. The J segment lost 14 bases and the V segment lost 6 bases, leaving 13 bases of the junction unmatched. There are 14 residues in the CDR3. CDR3 protein: CASSLEVAGGPRYF. The CDR3 DNA follows: TGTGCCAGCTCCCTCGAGGTAGCGGGAGGGCCAAGGTATTTT.

This clonotype was found many times. The chain is built from TRBV7-9 and TRBJ2-7; 7 bases match TRBD1. This CDR3 region has 12 residues. Germline V lookup: CDR1 SEHNR, CDR2 FQNEAQ (reference sequence). V was pared by 4 bases and J by 6 bases, with 3 bases of the junction left unmatched. The CDR3 DNA follows: TGTGCCAGCAGCTACCGACAGGGCGAGCAGTACTTC. This gives the protein CASSYRQGEQYF.

This clonotype was seen a handful of times. The V gene is TRBV4-3, the J gene TRBJ1-1, with 8 bases matching TRBD1. CDR3 length equals 16 residues. Germline loops: CDR1 LGHNA, CDR2 YSLEER. With V trimmed by 1 base and J by 1 base, 5 bases remained unmatched. CDR3 region: CASSQVTGASNTEAFF. The CDR3 DNA reads TGCGCCAGCAGCCAAGTGACAGGGGCGTCGAACACTGAAGCTTTCTTT.